This paragraph covers one T cell receptor (beta chain) sequence. What it recognizes is unknown. There are 18 residues in the CDR3. Looked up from germline, CDR1 is SGHDT and CDR2 is YYEEEE. The ends lost 4 bases at V and 0 bases at J; junction bases unmatched: 13. The record originates from a study of T cell repertoires in cytomegalovirus infection. TCRdb redid the calling of the reads with MiXCR, one entry per CDR3 protein. The sample contains 110,000 to 150,000 distinct CDR3 sequences, roughly 32% of which appear only once. This TCR derives from a human donor in good health (CMV status not recorded). Some clones in this sample may be carry-over from other donors' samples. The chain employs TRBV5-6 and TRBJ2-7, with 10 bases identical to TRBD1. This sample comprised CD8+ T cells from cultured PBMCs, obtained from culture after CMV antigen stimulation. In DNA form, the CDR3 reads TGTGCCAGCAGCCTGACAGGGGGCATGGGGGGGAGCTCCTACGAGCAGTACTTC. Protein product: CASSLTGGMGGSSYEQYF.